What follows are 10 T cell receptor beta chains derived from one specimen sequenced in a study of early stage breast cancer tumors. Produced via immunoSEQ multiplex PCR; TCRdb's table is partial and in-frame only. This table holds some 70,000 clones, 65% to 85% found once. Specimen: blood. All receptors come from a person in their 60s with breast cancer.

This clone showed up just a few times. The rearrangement links TRBV11-2 to TRBJ1-5, with D maybe TRBD1 (5 bases). Germline V gives CDR1 SGHAT, CDR2 FQNNGV. The CDR3 totals 15 residues. Trimming took off 0 bases at V and 6 bases at J, with 12 bases between the two ends. The CDR3 sequence: CASSLDLGESQPQHF. The CDR3 DNA sequence: TGTGCCAGCAGCTTAGATCTGGGGGAAAGTCAGCCCCAGCATTTT.

The J gene is TRBJ1-1, the V gene TRBV10-3, with a tentative D call TRBD1 (5 bases). V lost 2 bases and J lost 5, with 12 bases in between. This CDR3 has 14 amino acids. Germline V CDR1 and CDR2: ENHRY, SYGVKD. The CDR3 here is CAISEGGRGTEAFF. DNA of the CDR3: TGTGCCATCAGTGAGGGGGGGAGAGGGACTGAAGCTTTCTTT.

The count of this clone is one. The chain joins TRBV11-1 to TRBJ2-7; D perhaps matches TRBD2 (5 bases). Looked up from germline, CDR1 is SGHAT and CDR2 is FQDESV (reference sequence). The CDR3 extends over 13 amino acids. The V end lost 3 bases, the J end lost 6 bases, and 12 bases lay between the germline ends. This CDR3 is CASSFRFGVEQYF. DNA for the CDR3: TGTGCCAGCAGCTTTAGGTTCGGGGTCGAGCAGTACTTC.

The chain recombines TRBV7-6 with TRBJ2-2, with TRBD2 identical over 14 bases. The length of the CDR3 is 20 residues. V lost 3 bases to trimming and J lost 6 bases; unmatched junction nucleotides: 15. Germline V gene sequence: CDR1 SGHVS, CDR2 FNYEAQ. The CDR3 DNA is TGTGCCAGCAGCTTTCGCCCGGGGACTAGCGGGAGCGGTTTCCCCGGGGAGCTGTTTTTT. This sequence encodes CASSFRPGTSGSGFPGELFF.

The chain recombines TRBV6-1 with TRBJ2-7; D is uncertain. Trimming stripped 7 bases from V and 4 bases from J, with 14 bases between. The CDR3 totals 13 residues. Germline V lookup: CDR1 MNHNS, CDR2 SASEGT. CDR3 residues: CASNDRGPYEQYF. The DNA for the CDR3 is TGTGCCAGCAATGATCGTGGGCCTTACGAGCAGTACTTC.

This chain connects TRBV18 to TRBJ1-4; 10 nucleotides line up with TRBD1. Unmatched junction bases numbered 7, after V lost 5 bases and J lost 10 bases. The length of the CDR3 is 14 residues. CDR1 and CDR2 from the germline V gene are KGHSH and LQKENI. The CDR3 protein is CASSSQDRGGKLFF. The CDR3 nucleotides read TGTGCCAGCTCATCACAGGACAGGGGGGGAAAACTGTTTTTT.

This clone was counted only a few times. The V gene is TRBV28, the J gene TRBJ1-1; D is perhaps TRBD1 (5 bases). With 10 bases removed from V and 10 bases from J, the gap between germline ends came to 19 bases. This CDR3 contains 12 residues. CDR1 and CDR2 from the germline V gene are MDHEN and SYDVKM. Written as DNA, the CDR3 is TGTGCCACCTGGGAGGGGCTCCTGGGAGCTTTCTTT. Amino acid sequence: CATWEGLLGAFF.

The chain carries TRBV6-5 and TRBJ1-1; D remains unclear. Trimming removed 5 bases from V and 0 bases from J, with 10 bases in between. Germline values: CDR1 MNHEY, CDR2 SVGAGI. CDR3 size: 14 residues. The CDR3 region is CASSRGDMNTEAFF. The DNA for the CDR3 is TGTGCCAGCAGTCGAGGAGACATGAACACTGAAGCTTTCTTT.

The CDR3 coding sequence is TGCGCCAGCAGCTTGGGGGACAGGGGGCCTCTTGGCACAGATACGCAGTATTTT. The encoded protein is CASSLGDRGPLGTDTQYF. The chain is built from TRBV5-1 and TRBJ2-3; 12 bases match TRBD1. Germline CDR1 and CDR2: SGHRS and YFSETQ. The V segment lost 0 bases and the J segment 1 base; nucleotides outside the gene matches: 6. The CDR3 consists of 18 residues.

The chain employs TRBV28 and TRBJ2-2; the D gene could be TRBD1 or TRBD2 (7 bases each). This CDR3 comprises 15 residues. In germline, CDR1 is MDHEN, CDR2 SYDVKM. With 10 bases removed from V and 4 bases from J, the gap between germline ends came to 19 bases. DNA for the CDR3: TGTGCCATTCTGGGGAGGGGGCAAGGCACCGGGGAGCTGTTTTTT. Translating it yields CAILGRGQGTGELFF.